The T cell receptor beta chain described here comes from a study of vaccination and CD4 T cells after COVID-19. At the level of the study: Investigators stimulated cells with overlapping spike peptides drawn from SARS-CoV-2, HCoV-NL63, HCoV-OC43 and HCoV-229E.

Sequenced with the Oncomine TCR Beta short-read assay was DNA taken from cultured CD4+ T cells. Using the QIAamp micro DNA kit, genomic DNA was extracted from the CD4+ T cells that had been cultured. Using its own MiXCR run on the PCR reads, TCRdb lists one record per CDR3 protein. Of 15,000 to 20,000 distinct CDR3 sequences in the sample, around 45% were seen once. This clonotype was detected only a few times. Its antigen is unidentified. V was trimmed by 4 bases and J by 2 bases, leaving 15 bases between them. This CDR3 has 16 residues. The germline gives CDR1 KGHDR, CDR2 SFDVKD. Treatment defined: approximately nine-day PBMC culture with coronavirus spike peptide pools or control peptides (ViraFEST assay).

The TCR sequence derives from a human donor who had recovered from COVID-19. The chain has TRBV24-1 and TRBJ2-3; tentatively, D is TRBD1 or TRBD2 (5 bases each). Sample: CD4+ T cells from blood, cultured in vitro. The DNA of the CDR3 is TGTGCCACCAGTGACCCACCCGGGACCGACACAGATACGCAGTATTTT. It encodes CATSDPPGTDTDTQYF.